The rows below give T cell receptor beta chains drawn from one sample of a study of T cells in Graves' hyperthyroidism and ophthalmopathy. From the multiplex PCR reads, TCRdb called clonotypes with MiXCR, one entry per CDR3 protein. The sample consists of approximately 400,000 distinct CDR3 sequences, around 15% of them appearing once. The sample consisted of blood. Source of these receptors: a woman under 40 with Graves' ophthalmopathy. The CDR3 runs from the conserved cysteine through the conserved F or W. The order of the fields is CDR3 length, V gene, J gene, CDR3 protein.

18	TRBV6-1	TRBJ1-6	CASRGRTGVSSYNSPLHF
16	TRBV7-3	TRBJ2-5	CASSLNGGGARETQYF
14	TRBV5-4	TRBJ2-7	CASSLDAGAKEQYF
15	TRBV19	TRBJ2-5	CASSTGFNDQETQYF
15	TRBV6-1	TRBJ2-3	CASSSMSGGTDTQYF
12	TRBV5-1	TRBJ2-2	CASRFSTGELFF
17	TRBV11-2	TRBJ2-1	CASSLLTSGGIYNEQFF
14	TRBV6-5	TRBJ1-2	CASSYGATGYGYTF
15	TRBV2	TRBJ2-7	CASSETAGGRYEQYF
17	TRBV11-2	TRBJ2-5	CASSSHGQGITFETQYF
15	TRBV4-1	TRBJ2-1	CASSQLAGAYNEQFF
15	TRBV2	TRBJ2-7	CASRPTVGVRDEQYF
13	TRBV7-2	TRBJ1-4	CASSSRPREKLFF
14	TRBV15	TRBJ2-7	CATSIGGRGYEQYF
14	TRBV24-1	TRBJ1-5	CAISVQGSNQPQHF